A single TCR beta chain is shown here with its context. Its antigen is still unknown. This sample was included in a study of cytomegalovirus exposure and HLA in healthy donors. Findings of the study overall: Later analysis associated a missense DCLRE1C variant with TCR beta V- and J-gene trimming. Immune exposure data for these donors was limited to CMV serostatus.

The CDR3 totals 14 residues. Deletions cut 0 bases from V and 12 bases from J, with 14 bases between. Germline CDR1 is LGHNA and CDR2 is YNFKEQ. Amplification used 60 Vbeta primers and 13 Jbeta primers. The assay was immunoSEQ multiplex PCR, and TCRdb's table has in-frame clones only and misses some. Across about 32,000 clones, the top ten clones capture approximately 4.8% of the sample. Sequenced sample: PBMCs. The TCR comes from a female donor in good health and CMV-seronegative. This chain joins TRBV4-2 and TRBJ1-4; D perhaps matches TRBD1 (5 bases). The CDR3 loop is CASSQDMQGTQLFF. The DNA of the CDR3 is TGTGCCAGCAGCCAAGATATGCAGGGAACACAACTGTTTTTT.